Listed here is a single T cell receptor beta chain. Its antigen remains unidentified. The CDR3 spans 16 residues. With V trimmed by 0 bases and J by 5 bases, 7 bases remained unmatched. Germline CDR1 is SGHRS and CDR2 is YFSETQ. This sample is part of a study of identical twins. Study conclusions and caveats: Shared out-of-frame alpha sequences (those common to twins) showed excess low generation probability. In cord blood, abundant beta clonotypes had fewer insertions; memory showed no trend. Instead of following the same donors, the conclusions were based on cross-sectional statistical analysis. Twins showed weaker excess sharing in their beta out-of-frame sequences.

TCRdb redid the calling of the 5' RACE reads with MiXCR, one entry per CDR3 protein. This sample yields under 400,000 distinct CDR3 sequences, of which approximately 10% are seen a single time; about 8.1% belongs to the top ten. J is TRBJ2-1 and V is TRBV5-1; 8 nucleotides line up with TRBD1. This TCR came from a woman between 45 and 60 years old in good health. The sequencing sample was made of naive T cells sorted from blood. The CDR3 DNA reads TGCGCCAGCAGCTTGGCCCAGGGGGCAAAGAACAATGAGCAGTTCTTC. Residues: CASSLAQGAKNNEQFF. The whole variable domain, filled in from reference TRBV5-1 and TRBJ2-1, reads KAGVTQTPRYLIKTRGQQVTLSCSPISGHRSVSWYQQTPGQGLQFLFEYFSETQRNKGNFPGRFSGRQFSNSRSEMNVSTLELGDSALYLCASSLAQGAKNNEQFFGPGTRLTVL.